This T cell receptor (beta chain) is from a study of shared clonotypes between healthy human individuals. Overall study: Per donor, CD8 memory used one plate, CD8 naive used two, CD4 memory used three and CD4 naive used three. The study's findings and limits: The generation probabilities recorded for non-shared clonotypes fell below those of clonotypes shared by all four donors.

Each replicate PCR on the sorted subsets used about 220 ng DNA (approximately 27,000 T cell genomes). This table comes from immunoSEQ multiplex PCR, and its TCRdb copy is limited to in-frame clones, with some not included. Of 2 million to 2.5 million clones in the sample, approximately 95% were seen once. Losses at the gene ends were 4 bases for V and 5 bases for J; bases not matched to a gene: 7. The CDR3 is made up of 15 amino acids. Germline V gives CDR1 SQVTM, CDR2 ANQGSEA. In regard to this clone: The antigen is undetermined.

Sequencing used naive CD4+ T cells from PBMCs. The subset denotes: CD45RA+ positively selected. This chain joins TRBV29-1 and TRBJ2-3, with 12 bases lining up with TRBD2. The clonotype originates from a young man in good health. Some clones in this sample may be carry-over from other donors' samples. CDR3: CSVALAGGGGDTQYF. The CDR3 coding sequence is TGCAGCGTTGCCCTAGCGGGAGGGGGGGGAGATACGCAGTATTTT.